One TCR beta chain is described in this entry. Its antigen is as yet unknown. This CDR3 has 14 amino acids. Trimming removed 1 base from V and 10 bases from J, with 14 bases in between. CDR1 and CDR2 from the germline V gene are DFQATT and SNEGSKA (reference sequence). The source of the sample is a study of CD8 T cells in ankylosing spondylitis. General study points: Fewer than ten highly homologous variants made up a TCR beta motif, and this motif appeared characteristic of ankylosing spondylitis blood. A number of the motif variants had already been described in reactive arthritis synovial fluid and blood.

TCRdb passed the 5' RACE reads through MiXCR, listing each CDR3 protein once. The sample records 750,000 to 850,000 distinct CDR3 sequences, approximately 12% being singletons. This receptor was taken from a male donor with ankylosing spondylitis. Specimen: blood, either unsorted or a sorted T cell fraction (not recorded which). The V and J genes are TRBV20-1 and TRBJ1-6; no clear D. CDR3 bases: TGCAGTGCTAGAGGTGGAGCGGGTCACTCACCCCTCCACTTT. It encodes CSARGGAGHSPLHF.